These 4 T cell receptor beta chains came from one sample sequenced in a study of blood T cell repertoires in COVID-19. Data came from immunoSEQ multiplex PCR; TCRdb stores just in-frame clones and leaves some out. The repertoire holds 80,000 to 95,000 clones, with more than 75% as singletons. Sequenced input: peripheral blood. The receptors shown here come from a woman of 80 years or more with active or convalescent COVID-19.

J is TRBJ2-3 and V is TRBV2, with a tentative D call TRBD2 (7 bases). Trimming shortened V by 8 bases and J by 0 bases, and 12 bases separated the two germline ends. CDR1 SNHLY and CDR2 FYNNEI come from the germline V gene. CDR3 length equals 14 residues. CDR3: CASGGRGSTDTQYF. DNA for the CDR3: TGTGCCAGCGGGGGGCGGGGGAGCACAGATACGCAGTATTTT.

The CDR3 DNA is TGTGCCAGCACTCCCTTCGCGGATATGAGCACCGGGGAGCTGTTTTTT. This gives the protein CASTPFADMSTGELFF. The chain has TRBV25-1 and TRBJ2-2; D is unresolved. The length of the CDR3 is 16 residues. V lost 7 bases and J 4 bases, leaving 19 bases between the germline ends. The germline gives CDR1 MGHDK, CDR2 SYGVNS.

The chain has TRBV4-3 and TRBJ1-2, with D possibly matching TRBD1 (5 bases). Germline values: CDR1 LGHNA, CDR2 YSLEER. CDR3 length: 14 residues. The V and J ends lost 0 bases and 8 bases respectively, with 13 bases between them. The CDR3 sequence is CASSQDGAGFGYTF. In DNA form, the CDR3 reads TGCGCCAGCAGCCAAGATGGGGCAGGCTTCGGCTACACCTTC.

The V gene is TRBV6-2 or TRBV6-3, the J gene TRBJ1-5, with a tentative D call TRBD1 (6 bases). Germline CDR1 and CDR2: MNHEY and SVGEGT. V gave up 5 bases and J gave up 3 bases, with 11 bases separating them. The CDR3 covers 14 residues. The CDR3 sequence: CASSITGLNQPQHF. CDR3 bases: TGTGCCAGCAGTATAACAGGGCTCAATCAGCCCCAGCATTTT.